These 20 T cell receptor beta chains originate from one sample sequenced in a study of blood T cell repertoires in COVID-19. Produced via immunoSEQ multiplex PCR; TCRdb's table is partial and in-frame only. The sample holds approximately 160,000 clones, 80% to 95% seen once. Sequencing was performed on peripheral blood. These receptors all stem from a woman aged 60-75 years with COVID-19, enrolled during active disease.

The gene calls are TRBV28 and TRBJ2-1; tentatively, D is TRBD1 (5 bases). The CDR3 is 14 residues long. V lost 2 bases and J 7 bases, leaving 12 bases between the germline ends. The germline gives CDR1 MDHEN, CDR2 SYDVKM. The CDR3 reads CASSLGKGWNEQFF. In DNA form, the CDR3 reads TGTGCCAGCAGTTTAGGTAAGGGGTGGAATGAGCAGTTCTTC.

The gene calls are TRBV15 and TRBJ1-1; D remains ambiguous. Trimming left V 5 bases short and J 7 bases short, with 14 bases between. Germline CDR1 and CDR2: LNHNV and YYDKDF (reference sequence). The CDR3 is 13 residues long. The CDR3 DNA is TGTGCCACCAGCTTTTCCCCCTTGAGTGAAGCTTTCTTT. Its protein is CATSFSPLSEAFF.

V gene TRBV7-9 combines with J gene TRBJ1-1, with a tentative D call TRBD1 (6 bases). The CDR3 has 16 amino acids. With 5 bases removed from V and 0 bases from J, the gap between germline ends came to 16 bases. Germline V lookup: CDR1 SEHNR, CDR2 FQNEAQ (reference sequence). Here the CDR3 DNA reads TGTGCCAGCAGCAGTCCGACAGGAGCCTTGAACACTGAAGCTTTCTTT. This codes for CASSSPTGALNTEAFF.

The rearrangement uses TRBV20-1 and TRBJ2-1; tentatively, D is TRBD2 (5 bases). CDR3 size: 11 residues. The V and J ends lost 4 bases and 8 bases respectively, with 9 bases between them. CDR1 and CDR2 from the germline V gene are DFQATT and SNEGSKA (reference sequence). The CDR3 protein is CSAIEGYEQFF. CDR3 in DNA: TGCAGTGCTATAGAGGGCTATGAGCAGTTCTTC.

J is TRBJ2-5 and V is TRBV7-8; 8 nucleotides line up with TRBD1. There are 15 residues in the CDR3. J gave up 4 bases and V 4 bases, and 8 bases lay outside the gene matches. Germline lookup yields CDR1 SGHVS and CDR2 FQNEAQ. CDR3 region: CASSWGYRGVETQYF. The CDR3 bases are TGTGCCAGCAGCTGGGGGTACAGGGGGGTAGAGACCCAGTACTTC. The full variable domain, in which reference TRBV7-8 and TRBJ2-5 provide the parts outside the CDR3, is GAGVSQSPRYKVAKRGQDVALRCDPISGHVSLFWYQQALGQGPEFLTYFQNEAQLDKSGLPSDRFFAERPEGSVSTLKIQRTQQEDSAVYLCASSWGYRGVETQYFGPGTRLLVL.

V gene TRBV27 combines with J gene TRBJ1-6, with D perhaps TRBD1 (5 bases). With 8 bases removed from V and 4 bases from J, the gap between germline ends came to 9 bases. The CDR3 has 13 amino acids. Germline CDR1 reads MNHEY; CDR2 reads SMNVEV (reference sequence). The CDR3 reads CASGGGYNSPLHF. For the CDR3, the DNA is TGTGCCAGCGGGGGGGGGTATAATTCACCCCTCCACTTT.

This chain joins TRBV6-4 and TRBJ2-3, with D tentatively TRBD1 (5 bases). Germline assignment: CDR1 MRHNA and CDR2 SNTAGT. CDR3 length equals 14 residues. The V gene lost 4 bases and the J gene lost 3 bases, with 11 bases spanning the gap. The CDR3 reads CASSVFQGTDTQYF. The CDR3 nucleotides are TGTGCCAGCAGTGTGTTTCAGGGAACAGATACGCAGTATTTT.

V gene TRBV6-5 combines with J gene TRBJ2-1; TRBD1 aligns across 8 bases. V shed 4 bases, J shed 0 bases, and the junction held 5 bases outside the gene matches. The CDR3 is 16 residues long. Looked up from germline, CDR1 is MNHEY and CDR2 is SVGAGI. The CDR3 DNA follows: TGTGCCAGCAGTTCAGTACAGGGGGTCTCCTACAATGAGCAGTTCTTC. This gives the protein CASSSVQGVSYNEQFF.

The genes are TRBV11-2 and TRBJ1-1; a possible D gene is TRBD1 (5 bases). The CDR3 is 14 amino acids. Germline lookup yields CDR1 SGHAT and CDR2 FQNNGV. V lost 2 bases, J lost 2 bases, and 9 bases lay in between. CDR3 DNA: TGTGCCAGCAGCTTATCGGGGGACAACACTGAAGCTTTCTTT. Residues: CASSLSGDNTEAFF.

This chain uses TRBV9 with TRBJ1-3; D ambiguous. The CDR3 contains 14 residues. Germline assignment: CDR1 SGDLS and CDR2 YYNGEE. Trimming took 4 bases from V and 3 from J, leaving 11 bases between them. CDR3 nucleotides: TGTGCCAGCAGCCGGGATATAGGTGGAAACACCATATATTTT. Translation: CASSRDIGGNTIYF.

The CDR3 protein is CASSLGQTNTEAFF. CDR3 nucleotides: TGTGCCAGCAGCTTAGGACAGACGAACACTGAAGCTTTCTTT. V usage is TRBV7-3 and J usage is TRBJ1-1; weak D call: TRBD1 (6 bases). The CDR3 loop spans 14 amino acids. Germline assignment: CDR1 SGHTA and CDR2 FQGTGA. V lost 2 bases to trimming and J lost 1 base, with 8 bases between them. Based on the CDR3 plus reference TRBV7-3 and TRBJ1-1, the full variable domain is GAGVSQTPSNKVTEKGKYVELRCDPISGHTALYWYRQSLGQGPEFLIYFQGTGAADDSGLPNDRFFAVRPEGSVSTLKIQRTERGDSAVYLCASSLGQTNTEAFFGQGTRLTVV.

On this clone itself: The junction and the germline gene differ at one end; a read error may be behind it. The V gene is TRBV5-1, the J gene TRBJ1-1, with TRBD1 matching over 7 bases. This CDR3 comprises 17 residues. CDR1 and CDR2 (germline): SGHRS, YFSETQ. DNA for the CDR3: TGCGCCAGCAGCTTGTTACCGGTCAGCGGACAGGACACCGAAGCTTTCTTT. This gives the protein CASSLLPVSGQDTEAFF.

The chain has TRBV5-1 and TRBJ2-3; a weak D match, TRBD1 (5 bases). The germline V gene has CDR1 SGHRS and CDR2 YFSETQ. This CDR3 contains 16 residues. The V gene lost 3 bases and the J gene lost 2 bases, with 16 bases spanning the gap. As DNA, the CDR3 is TGCGCCAGCAGCTCAGTGTTAGGGGCTTCCACAGATACGCAGTATTTT. It codes for CASSSVLGASTDTQYF.

The sample holds a few counts of this clone. J is TRBJ1-1 and V is TRBV5-1, with 9 bases fitting TRBD1. In germline, CDR1 is SGHRS, CDR2 YFSETQ. This CDR3 is built from 15 residues. V was pared by 2 bases and J by 2 bases, with 4 bases of the junction left unmatched. CDR3 in amino acids: CASSFTGQGNTEAFF. CDR3 sequence (DNA): TGCGCCAGCAGCTTTACGGGACAGGGAAACACTGAAGCTTTCTTT.

The chain uses TRBV11-3 and TRBJ2-2; D gene ambiguous. This CDR3 comprises 14 residues. The V and J ends lost 1 base and 4 bases respectively, with 7 bases between them. Per germline, CDR1 SGHNT and CDR2 YENEEA. The CDR3 loop is CASSLGRSTGELFF. The CDR3 DNA follows: TGTGCCAGCAGCTTAGGCCGGAGCACCGGGGAGCTGTTTTTT.

The CDR3 sequence: CASSLNEGRTGNTIYF. CDR3 bases: TGTGCCAGCAGCTTGAATGAGGGCAGAACCGGAAACACCATATATTTT. The J gene is TRBJ1-3, the V gene TRBV7-2; D not certain. CDR3 size: 16 residues. CDR1 is SGHTA and CDR2 is FQGNSA in the germline V gene. The germline V and J ends were trimmed by 3 bases and 4 bases, with 16 bases remaining between them.

Written as DNA, the CDR3 is TGTGCCAGTAGTCCGAGACAGATTCAGTATGCTAATGAAAAACTGTTTTTT. Residues: CASSPRQIQYANEKLFF. This sequence joins TRBV19 and TRBJ1-4; a weak D match, TRBD1 (5 bases). CDR3 length: 17 amino acids. V was shortened by 5 bases and J by 3 bases, with 19 bases between the two germline ends. CDR1 LNHDA and CDR2 SQIVND come from the germline V gene (reference sequence).

The rearrangement joins TRBV4-3 to TRBJ2-3, with 11 positions matching TRBD2. Trimming took 3 bases from V and 6 from J; bases not matched to a gene: 8. CDR1 is LGHNA, CDR2 YSLEER, per germline. This CDR3 contains 16 residues. This CDR3 reads CASSQVTSGGLDTQYF. CDR3 nucleotide sequence: TGCGCCAGCAGCCAGGTTACTAGCGGGGGCCTGGATACGCAGTATTTT.

The V gene is TRBV5-6, the J gene TRBJ2-7; 11 bases align to TRBD1. In germline, CDR1 is SGHDT, CDR2 YYEEEE. V was pared by 4 bases and J by 2 bases, with 5 bases of the junction left unmatched. This CDR3 region has 15 residues. The CDR3 DNA reads as TGTGCCAGCAGCACCTGGGGACAGGGGGCCTACGAGCAGTACTTC. This gives the protein CASSTWGQGAYEQYF.

This chain connects TRBV7-3 to TRBJ2-7; no definite D call. Trimming removed 1 base from V and 3 bases from J, with 7 bases in between. Germline CDR1 SGHTA, CDR2 FQGTGA. CDR3 length: 13 residues. DNA for the CDR3: TGTGCCAGCAGCTTAAGTGGCAGCTACGAGCAGTACTTC. It yields the protein CASSLSGSYEQYF.